The 21 T cell receptor beta chains reported below all come from one sample, sequenced in a study of shared clonotypes between healthy human individuals. Profiling relied on immunoSEQ multiplex PCR, and the TCRdb table lists in-frame clones only, not all of them. The sample yields approximately 2,000,000 clones, 85% to 95% seen once. Sequencing used naive CD4+ T cells from PBMCs. The subset is: CD45RA+ positively selected. These receptor sequences come from a young man in good health. Some clones in this sample may be carry-over from other donors' samples.

The chain recombines TRBV18 with TRBJ1-2; 9 bases map to TRBD1. CDR1 and CDR2 from the germline V gene are KGHSH and LQKENI. This CDR3 has 16 residues. V lost 1 base to trimming and J lost 4 bases; unmatched junction nucleotides: 7. The CDR3 sequence: CASSPLGQGISYGYTF. Written as DNA, the CDR3 is TGTGCCAGCTCACCACTGGGACAGGGTATAAGCTATGGCTACACCTTC.

This chain links TRBV7-2 with TRBJ2-7; D may be TRBD1 or TRBD2 (5 bases each). Trimming took off 5 bases at V and 6 bases at J, with 17 bases between the two ends. The CDR3 covers 14 residues. Per the germline V gene, CDR1 is SGHTA and CDR2 is FQGNSA. This chain's CDR3 is CASSPGTSTPEQYF. The CDR3, as DNA: TGTGCCAGCAGCCCCGGGACCTCTACCCCCGAGCAGTACTTC.

This chain joins TRBV5-1 and TRBJ2-7, with TRBD1 matching 10 bases. This CDR3 spans 16 amino acids. J was trimmed by 6 bases and V by 3 bases; bases with no gene match: 12. CDR1 SGHRS and CDR2 YFSETQ come from the germline V gene. The CDR3 DNA follows: TGCGCCAGCAGCTCGTCCTTGGGACAGGGGTTGGGCGAGCAGTACTTC. This encodes CASSSSLGQGLGEQYF.

This clone was counted between two and nine times. Here the CDR3 DNA reads TGCAGTGCCGCTGGTCTTATGAACACTGAAGCTTTCTTT. Amino acid sequence: CSAAGLMNTEAFF. J is TRBJ1-1 and V is TRBV29-1; no reliable D call. Germline CDR1 and CDR2: SQVTM and ANQGSEA. CDR3 size: 13 residues.

V and J are TRBV25-1 and TRBJ2-3; 7 positions match TRBD2. V shed 6 bases and J 6 bases; nucleotides not matched to a gene: 21. The CDR3 has 18 amino acids. CDR1 and CDR2 (germline): MGHDK, SYGVNS. DNA of the CDR3: TGTGCCAGCAGCTCCAGGGACCTAGCGGTTGGATCCACGGATACGCAGTATTTT. This encodes CASSSRDLAVGSTDTQYF.

Details on this clone: Other DNA sequences in this sample translate to the same CDR3. The chain has TRBV5-1 and TRBJ1-3; D possibly corresponds to TRBD1 (6 bases). The V end was cut by 0 bases, the J end by 4 bases, with 8 bases between. The CDR3 loop spans 14 amino acids. Germline assignment: CDR1 SGHRS and CDR2 YFSETQ. The CDR3 here is CASSLVGAGNTIYF. CDR3 nucleotide sequence: TGCGCCAGCAGCTTGGTGGGGGCAGGAAACACCATATATTTT.

The chain links TRBV4-2 to TRBJ2-3; 7 bases are a match to TRBD1. CDR1 and CDR2 from the germline V gene are LGHNA and YNFKEQ. The CDR3 is 15 amino acids. With 0 bases clipped from V and 6 bases from J, the junction kept 6 bases outside the gene matches. DNA for the CDR3: TGTGCCAGCAGCCAAGATCGACAGGGCTGGGATACGCAGTATTTT. Amino acids: CASSQDRQGWDTQYF.

The genes are TRBV18 and TRBJ1-3, with D maybe TRBD1 (5 bases). The germline V and J ends were trimmed by 3 bases and 3 bases, with 15 bases remaining between them. The CDR3 is 16 residues long. CDR1 is KGHSH, CDR2 LQKENI, per germline. Here the CDR3 DNA reads TGTGCCAGCTCACCCGGACAATTACTGGGTGGAAACACCATATATTTT. This sequence encodes CASSPGQLLGGNTIYF.

V and J are TRBV2 and TRBJ1-5, with 8 bases lining up with TRBD1. The ends lost 6 bases at V and 3 bases at J; junction bases unmatched: 7. This CDR3 contains 15 residues. CDR1 is SNHLY, CDR2 FYNNEI, per germline. The CDR3 region has the DNA TGTGCCAGCAGCCCCAGGGGACAGGCCAATCAGCCCCAGCATTTT. It is translated as CASSPRGQANQPQHF.

The genes are TRBV6-6 and TRBJ1-2; D may be TRBD1 (6 bases). Germline V gene sequence: CDR1 MNHNY, CDR2 SVGAGI (reference sequence). With 5 bases removed from V and 1 base from J, the gap between germline ends came to 14 bases. This CDR3 comprises 15 residues. The CDR3 DNA is TGTGCCAGCAGTCCACCCAGACAGGTTAACTATGGCTACACCTTC. Its translation: CASSPPRQVNYGYTF.

The genes are TRBV5-4 and TRBJ2-7; 10 positions match TRBD2. This CDR3 region has 15 residues. The trim removed 2 bases at V and 2 bases at J, leaving 4 bases unmatched. Germline V gene lookup returns CDR1 SGHNT and CDR2 YYREEE (reference sequence). The CDR3 DNA follows: TGTGCCAGCAGCTTTAGCGGGAGGAGGACCTACGAGCAGTACTTC. It is translated as CASSFSGRRTYEQYF.

This chain joins TRBV7-2 and TRBJ2-3; the match to TRBD2 covers 8 bases. The CDR3 covers 14 residues. The V gene end was trimmed by 5 bases and the J gene end by 10 bases; junction bases not matched to a gene: 11. The germline V gene has CDR1 SGHTA and CDR2 FQGNSA. In DNA, the CDR3 is TGTGCCAGCAGCCTGGGACTAGGTGCGGGTTCGCAGTATTTT. It encodes CASSLGLGAGSQYF.

The chain employs TRBV28 and TRBJ1-3; D may be TRBD1 (5 bases). The V and J ends lost 5 bases and 9 bases respectively, with 14 bases between them. The CDR3 is 13 amino acids. Germline CDR1 reads MDHEN; CDR2 reads SYDVKM. CDR3 sequence reads: CASSLSAGSTIYF. Here the CDR3 DNA reads TGTGCCAGCAGTCTATCCGCAGGGAGCACCATATATTTT.

This clone came up a few times. The chain employs TRBV5-1 and TRBJ1-1; maybe TRBD1 (5 bases). This CDR3 has 14 amino acids. The germline CDR1 and CDR2 sequences are SGHRS and YFSETQ. V gave up 1 base and J gave up 2 bases, with 9 bases separating them. The CDR3 region is CASSLNGHNTEAFF. The CDR3 nucleotides are TGCGCCAGCAGCTTGAACGGACATAACACTGAAGCTTTCTTT.

V is TRBV7-2 and J is TRBJ2-5; D not certain. The J call may be mistaken, given a closer DNA end match to TRBJ2-7. This CDR3 is 12 amino acids long. In germline, CDR1 is SGHTA, CDR2 FQGNSA. The CDR3 protein is CASSLVGYEQYF. The CDR3 region has the DNA TGTGCCAGCAGCTTAGTGGGCTACGAGCAGTACTTC.

The chain has TRBV10-3 and TRBJ2-7; tentative D call: TRBD2 (7 bases). Germline V lookup: CDR1 ENHRY, CDR2 SYGVKD. V was pared by 8 bases and J by 2 bases, with 10 bases between. This CDR3 region has 12 residues. This CDR3 is CAIGGAPYEQYF. The DNA for the CDR3 is TGTGCCATCGGGGGGGCCCCCTACGAGCAGTACTTC.

This sequence joins TRBV19 and TRBJ1-1; 7 bases map to TRBD1. The CDR3 extends over 16 amino acids. V lost 7 bases and J lost 5; bases outside the gene matches: 16. Per the germline V gene, CDR1 is LNHDA and CDR2 is SQIVND (reference sequence). The DNA of the CDR3 is TGTGCCAGTACACGACTGTTTCAGGGGGGTGGTACTGAAGCTTTCTTT. Translated: CASTRLFQGGGTEAFF.

This clone was picked up one time. This chain connects TRBV9 to TRBJ2-2; maybe TRBD2 (5 bases). Trimming removed 0 bases at V and 7 bases at J, with 19 bases between. This CDR3 contains 17 residues. Germline V CDR1 and CDR2: SGDLS, YYNGEE. The CDR3 DNA sequence: TGTGCCAGCAGCGTAGAAGCGGCGCGCCCCCCGTACGGGGAGCTGTTTTTT. Residues: CASSVEAARPPYGELFF.

The chain recombines TRBV5-1 with TRBJ2-1, with D perhaps matching TRBD1 (6 bases). Germline values: CDR1 SGHRS, CDR2 YFSETQ. The CDR3 spans 14 residues. V was shortened by 0 bases and J by 8 bases, with 12 bases between the two germline ends. The CDR3 DNA sequence: TGCGCCAGCAGCTTGGGACAGGCTGGGGATGAGCAGTTCTTC. This sequence encodes CASSLGQAGDEQFF. The full variable domain, rest sourced from reference TRBV5-1 and TRBJ2-1, is KAGVTQTPRYLIKTRGQQVTLSCSPISGHRSVSWYQQTPGQGLQFLFEYFSETQRNKGNFPGRFSGRQFSNSRSEMNVSTLELGDSALYLCASSLGQAGDEQFFGPGTRLTVL.

This sequence joins TRBV5-1 and TRBJ1-4; D might be TRBD1 (6 bases). With 1 base removed from V and 11 bases from J, the gap between germline ends came to 18 bases. The germline CDR1 and CDR2 sequences are SGHRS and YFSETQ. CDR3 length equals 15 residues. The CDR3 bases are TGCGCCAGCAGCTTGTCTGGATCGGGGGCCCACAAACTGTTTTTT. Translation: CASSLSGSGAHKLFF.

This clone was seen just once. This rearrangement joins TRBV18 to TRBJ2-7; D is possibly TRBD2 (5 bases). V was pared by 3 bases and J by 0 bases, with 15 bases between. CDR1 and CDR2 from the germline V gene are KGHSH and LQKENI. The CDR3 is 16 amino acids. CDR3 sequence (DNA): TGTGCCAGCTCACCGAGGGCTCCGCAAACCTCCTACGAGCAGTACTTC. Protein sequence: CASSPRAPQTSYEQYF.